Detailed here is one T cell receptor (beta chain). Antigen specificity is unknown. The germline V gene has CDR1 MNHEY and CDR2 SMNVEV (reference sequence). V lost 5 bases and J 4 bases, leaving 18 bases between the germline ends. The CDR3 sequence is 16 residues long. TCRdb recomputed calls from the reads with MiXCR, one row per CDR3 protein. The sample includes 450,000 to 600,000 distinct CDR3 sequences, 11% of them seen just once. This entry is derived from a study of T cell repertoires in cytomegalovirus infection. Study in general: TCR beta signatures that were public indicated CMV infection and matching HLA type.

Study observations and caveats: CMV-specific HLA-C-restricted TCR beta clonotypes dominated the ex vivo response.

The source of this sequence is a human donor in good health (CMV status not recorded). Some clones in this sample may be carry-over from other donors' samples. This rearrangement joins TRBV27 to TRBJ2-1, with D perhaps TRBD1 (5 bases). Material: PBMCs. The CDR3 here is CASSPDGARGYNEQFF. The CDR3, as DNA: TGTGCCAGCAGTCCCGATGGCGCTAGGGGATACAATGAGCAGTTCTTC.